The 24 T cell receptor beta chains below come from one sample, sequenced in a study of blood T cell repertoires in COVID-19. The method was immunoSEQ multiplex PCR; TCRdb's version includes in-frame clones alone and lacks a portion of them. The table has some 120,000 clones, approximately 85% seen once. The sequenced sample consisted of peripheral blood. The receptor source for this set is a man in his sixties or seventies with acute or convalescent COVID-19.

This chain connects TRBV18 to TRBJ2-1; the D is unclear. This CDR3 region has 13 residues. The ends were cut back, 2 bases at V and 4 bases at J, with 6 bases in the middle. In germline, CDR1 is KGHSH, CDR2 LQKENI. The CDR3 loop reads CASSPGPYNEQFF. In DNA form, the CDR3 reads TGTGCCAGCTCACCAGGGCCATACAATGAGCAGTTCTTC.

V is TRBV7-2 and J is TRBJ2-3; D not resolved. CDR1 and CDR2 (germline): SGHTA, FQGNSA. CDR3 length equals 14 residues. V lost 2 bases, J lost 2 bases, and 8 bases lay in between. This chain's CDR3 is CASSLSSNTDTQYF. Written as DNA, the CDR3 is TGTGCCAGCAGCTTATCATCTAACACAGATACGCAGTATTTT.

The chain joins TRBV7-9 to TRBJ1-1; D is possibly TRBD1 (5 bases). This CDR3 has 12 amino acids. CDR1 is SEHNR and CDR2 is FQNEAQ in the germline V gene (reference sequence). Trimming took off 5 bases at V and 6 bases at J, with 10 bases between the two ends. As DNA, the CDR3 is TGTGCCAGCAGCCATCAGGGATCTGAAGCTTTCTTT. The encoded protein is CASSHQGSEAFF.

The chain employs TRBV9 and TRBJ1-1, with no clear D. Looked up from germline, CDR1 is SGDLS and CDR2 is YYNGEE. Trimming took off 0 bases at V and 1 base at J, with 4 bases between the two ends. This CDR3 region has 13 residues. The CDR3 nucleotides are TGTGCCAGCAGCGTAGCCGGGAACACTGAAGCTTTCTTT. This codes for CASSVAGNTEAFF.

The V gene is TRBV5-1, the J gene TRBJ1-6, with D tentatively TRBD1 (5 bases). The CDR3 is 15 residues long. V was cut by 1 base and J by 5 bases, with 10 bases left in between. The V gene's germline CDR1 is SGHRS and CDR2 YFSETQ. CDR3: CASSLSREHNSPLHF. The CDR3 coding sequence is TGCGCCAGCAGCTTGAGCAGGGAACATAATTCACCCCTCCACTTT. Full variable domain (outside the CDR3, taken from reference TRBV5-1 and TRBJ1-6): KAGVTQTPRYLIKTRGQQVTLSCSPISGHRSVSWYQQTPGQGLQFLFEYFSETQRNKGNFPGRFSGRQFSNSRSEMNVSTLELGDSALYLCASSLSREHNSPLHFGNGTRLTVT.

The chain joins TRBV5-1 to TRBJ2-3; unclear D gene. From germline, CDR1 is SGHRS and CDR2 YFSETQ. V was pared by 0 bases and J by 6 bases, with 8 bases between. The CDR3 runs to 13 residues. DNA for the CDR3: TGCGCCAGCAGCTTGGGTCGCCGGGATACGCAGTATTTT. It is translated as CASSLGRRDTQYF.

The chain recombines TRBV19 with TRBJ2-7; 11 bases fit TRBD2. CDR1 LNHDA and CDR2 SQIVND come from the germline V gene (reference sequence). Unmatched junction bases numbered 8, after V lost 6 bases and J lost 4 bases. CDR3 size: 15 residues. The chain's CDR3 is CASSTPSGGSYEQYF. CDR3 bases: TGTGCCAGTAGCACCCCTAGCGGGGGGTCTTACGAGCAGTACTTC.

This chain joins TRBV5-1 and TRBJ2-2; 9 bases are a match to TRBD1. The CDR3 length is 16 residues. The V gene's germline CDR1 is SGHRS and CDR2 YFSETQ. V shed 4 bases, J shed 5 bases, and the junction held 9 bases outside the gene matches. The CDR3 coding sequence is TGCGCCAGCAGCCCTAAAGTGGACAGGGGAACCGGGGAGCTGTTTTTT. Its protein product is CASSPKVDRGTGELFF.

This clone has a handful of counts. The rearrangement uses TRBV5-1 and TRBJ2-1; TRBD2 aligns across 7 bases. Germline-derived CDR1 and CDR2 are SGHRS and YFSETQ. The CDR3 runs to 15 residues. The J segment lost 4 bases and the V segment lost 0 bases, leaving 4 bases of the junction unmatched. The CDR3 DNA follows: TGCGCCAGCAGCTTGGCGAGCGGGACTTACAATGAGCAGTTCTTC. This gives the protein CASSLASGTYNEQFF.

The chain links TRBV13 to TRBJ1-1, with D uncertain. Germline CDR1 is PRHDT and CDR2 is FYEKMQ (reference sequence). The ends were cut back, 2 bases at V and 6 bases at J, with 16 bases in the middle. CDR3 length equals 15 residues. The CDR3 loop reads CASSLWALASPEAFF. Written as DNA, the CDR3 is TGTGCCAGCAGCTTATGGGCCCTAGCGAGTCCTGAAGCTTTCTTT. The full variable domain, in which reference TRBV13 and TRBJ1-1 provide the parts outside the CDR3, is AAGVIQSPRHLIKEKRETATLKCYPIPRHDTVYWYQQGPGQDPQFLISFYEKMQSDKGSIPDRFSAQQFSDYHSELNMSSLELGDSALYFCASSLWALASPEAFFGQGTRLTVV.

The CDR3 DNA is TGTGCCAGTAGTAGGGGGGTATCGTCTGACGAGCAGTACTTC. Protein: CASSRGVSSDEQYF. The V call is TRBV19, the J call TRBJ2-7, with a tentative D call TRBD2 (6 bases). The CDR3 loop spans 14 amino acids. The V end lost 4 bases, the J end lost 5 bases, and 15 bases lay between the germline ends. Germline V lookup: CDR1 LNHDA, CDR2 SQIVND (reference sequence).

The CDR3 here is CASSRSGGYNSPLHF. Written as DNA, the CDR3 is TGTGCCAGCAGTCGATCCGGGGGGTATAATTCACCCCTCCACTTT. The J gene is TRBJ1-6, the V gene TRBV27, with a weak D call TRBD1 (5 bases). V gave up 5 bases and J gave up 4 bases, with 12 bases separating them. The CDR3 extends over 15 amino acids. Germline CDR1 reads MNHEY; CDR2 reads SMNVEV (reference sequence).

The chain joins TRBV30 to TRBJ2-5, with a possible D match to TRBD1 (6 bases). The V gene's germline CDR1 is GTSNPN and CDR2 SVGIG (reference sequence). Between the trimmed V and J ends, which lost 2 bases and 2 bases, there was a span of 6 bases. CDR3 length equals 12 residues. Written as DNA, the CDR3 is TGTGCCTGGAGTACAGGGCAAGAGACCCAGTACTTC. As protein: CAWSTGQETQYF.

This clone was seen just once. CDR3 nucleotide sequence: TGTGCCATCAACTCGGGGGGCTTCACCGGGGAGCTGTTTTTT. Translation: CAINSGGFTGELFF. This chain uses TRBV10-3 with TRBJ2-2, with D possibly matching TRBD2 (7 bases). Germline loops: CDR1 ENHRY, CDR2 SYGVKD. V was clipped by 7 bases and J by 4 bases, with 13 bases between them. CDR3 size: 14 residues.

The chain combines TRBV7-9 with TRBJ1-2; no reliable D call. With 1 base removed from V and 0 bases from J, the gap between germline ends came to 9 bases. The CDR3 sequence is 15 residues long. Germline CDR1 and CDR2: SEHNR and FQNEAQ (reference sequence). The CDR3 DNA sequence: TGTGCCAGCAGCTTAGAAAAAGCTGCTAACTATGGCTACACCTTC. Translation gives CASSLEKAANYGYTF.

The J gene is TRBJ1-1, the V gene TRBV19, with TRBD1 matching 8 bases. The CDR3 totals 16 residues. Germline V gene data show CDR1 as LNHDA and CDR2 as SQIVND (reference sequence). The V segment lost 5 bases and the J segment 1 base; nucleotides outside the gene matches: 9. The CDR3 bases are TGTGCCAGTAGTCAGGGGGCCCTTTATGGGAACACTGAAGCTTTCTTT. This translates into CASSQGALYGNTEAFF.

The chain carries TRBV27 and TRBJ2-3; TRBD1 aligns across 10 bases. Trimming removed 6 bases from V and 2 bases from J; junction bases left unmatched: 8. The CDR3 is 16 residues long. Germline loops: CDR1 MNHEY, CDR2 SMNVEV (reference sequence). The DNA of the CDR3 is TGTGCCAGCAGACCCTCCGGGACAGGGGCCACAGATACGCAGTATTTT. This sequence encodes CASRPSGTGATDTQYF.

J is TRBJ2-5 and V is TRBV12-2; TRBD2, the table's D call, lacks a check against the DNA. TRBV12-2 is a known pseudogene. The CDR3 consists of 16 residues. The chain's CDR3 is CASRSYSGRVGETQYF. CDR3 sequence (DNA): TGTGCAAGTCGCTCATATAGCGGGAGGGTCGGAGAGACCCAGTACTTC.

Only a few counts were recorded for this clone. The V gene is TRBV10-3, the J gene TRBJ1-3; a possible D gene is TRBD1 (6 bases). Germline-derived CDR1 and CDR2 are ENHRY and SYGVKD. V was pared by 3 bases and J by 4 bases, with 13 bases between. This CDR3 has 15 amino acids. The CDR3 DNA reads as TGTGCCATCAGTGAAACAACAGGGCGAGGAAACACCATATATTTT. Amino acid sequence: CAISETTGRGNTIYF.

The chain uses TRBV2 and TRBJ2-7; weak D call: TRBD2 (6 bases). The CDR3 is made up of 16 amino acids. Germline CDR1 SNHLY, CDR2 FYNNEI. The V gene lost 6 bases and the J gene lost 2 bases, with 20 bases spanning the gap. The CDR3 coding sequence is TGTGCCAGCAGGGGGGGATGGGGCAGCGGGCCCTACGAGCAGTACTTC. Its protein product is CASRGGWGSGPYEQYF.

This clone has a single count. For the CDR3, the DNA is TGTGCCAGCAGCAGGGGACAGATACCCACAGATACGCAGTATTTT. It specifies CASSRGQIPTDTQYF. The chain carries TRBV7-9 and TRBJ2-3; 7 bases agree with TRBD1. The J segment lost 2 bases and the V segment lost 5 bases, leaving 7 bases of the junction unmatched. This CDR3 region has 15 residues. The germline V gene encodes CDR1 SEHNR and CDR2 FQNEAQ (reference sequence).

The V gene is TRBV5-4, the J gene TRBJ2-7, with D possibly TRBD2 on 5 matching bases. The germline V gene has CDR1 SGHNT and CDR2 YYREEE (reference sequence). This CDR3 has 14 residues. V was cut by 5 bases and J by 4 bases, with 16 bases left in between. The CDR3 reads CASSHTGKFYEQYF. CDR3 nucleotides: TGTGCCAGCAGTCATACCGGGAAGTTTTACGAGCAGTACTTC.

The chain employs TRBV10-1 and TRBJ2-6; weak D call: TRBD1 (6 bases). Germline V gene sequence: CDR1 WNHNN, CDR2 SYGVQD (reference sequence). The length of the CDR3 is 15 residues. Trimming removed 3 bases at V and 2 bases at J, with 8 bases between. The CDR3 bases are TGCGCCAGCAGTGAAGGGGGACCTGGGGCCAACGTCCTGACTTTC. Translated: CASSEGGPGANVLTF.

The chain couples TRBV15 to TRBJ2-2; D is perhaps TRBD2 (5 bases). The CDR3 loop spans 14 amino acids. Germline V CDR1 and CDR2: LNHNV, YYDKDF (reference sequence). V was shortened by 0 bases and J by 7 bases, with 9 bases between the two germline ends. The CDR3 is CATSRDRGLGELFF. CDR3 sequence (DNA): TGTGCCACCAGCAGAGATCGAGGGCTCGGGGAGCTGTTTTTT.